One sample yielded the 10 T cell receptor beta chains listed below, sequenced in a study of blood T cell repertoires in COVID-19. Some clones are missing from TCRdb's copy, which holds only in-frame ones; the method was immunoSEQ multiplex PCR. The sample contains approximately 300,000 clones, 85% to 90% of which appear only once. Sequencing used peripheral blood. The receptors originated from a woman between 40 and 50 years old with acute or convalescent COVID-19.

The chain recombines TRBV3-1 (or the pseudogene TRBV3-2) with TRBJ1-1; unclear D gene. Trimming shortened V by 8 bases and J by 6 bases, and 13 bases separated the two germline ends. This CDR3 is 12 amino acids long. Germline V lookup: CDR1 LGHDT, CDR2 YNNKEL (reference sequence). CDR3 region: CASVGVPPEAFF. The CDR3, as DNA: TGTGCCAGCGTGGGAGTCCCCCCTGAAGCTTTCTTT.

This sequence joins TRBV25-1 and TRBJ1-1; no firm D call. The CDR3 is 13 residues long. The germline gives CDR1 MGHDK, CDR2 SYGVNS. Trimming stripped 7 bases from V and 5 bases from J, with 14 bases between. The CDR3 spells CASTEREITEAFF. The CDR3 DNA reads TGTGCCAGCACCGAAAGGGAGATTACTGAAGCTTTCTTT.

The CDR3 DNA sequence: TGTGCCAGTCGGACAGGATTTGGGGAGAATGAAAAACTGTTTTTT. Protein: CASRTGFGENEKLFF. V is TRBV19 and J is TRBJ1-4; 7 nucleotides match TRBD1. V dropped 8 bases and J dropped 5; count of bases not matched to a gene: 11. CDR3 length equals 15 residues. Germline V lookup: CDR1 LNHDA, CDR2 SQIVND (reference sequence). Full variable domain (outside the CDR3, taken from reference TRBV19 and TRBJ1-4): DGGITQSPKYLFRKEGQNVTLSCEQNLNHDAMYWYRQDPGQGLRLIYYSQIVNDFQKGDIAEGYSVSREKKESFPLTVTSAQKNPTAFYLCASRTGFGENEKLFFGSGTQLSVL.

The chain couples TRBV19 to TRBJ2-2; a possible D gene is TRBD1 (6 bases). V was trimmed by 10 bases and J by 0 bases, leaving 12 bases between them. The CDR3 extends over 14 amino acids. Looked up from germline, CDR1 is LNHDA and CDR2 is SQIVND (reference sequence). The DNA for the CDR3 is TGTGCCACTACGGGACAAGCGAACACCGGGGAGCTGTTTTTT. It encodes CATTGQANTGELFF.

CDR3 loop: CASSLAPYEPQHF. The CDR3 bases are TGTGCCAGCAGCTTAGCGCCCTATGAGCCCCAGCATTTT. This rearrangement joins TRBV11-1 to TRBJ1-5; D unresolved. CDR1 SGHAT and CDR2 FQDESV come from the germline V gene (reference sequence). V lost 0 bases, J lost 8 bases, and 8 bases lay in between. The CDR3 spans 13 residues. Full variable domain (outside the CDR3, taken from reference TRBV11-1 and TRBJ1-5): EAEVAQSPRYKITEKSQAVAFWCDPISGHATLYWYRQILGQGPELLVQFQDESVVDDSQLPKDRFSAERLKGVDSTLKIQPAELGDSAMYLCASSLAPYEPQHFGDGTRLSIL.

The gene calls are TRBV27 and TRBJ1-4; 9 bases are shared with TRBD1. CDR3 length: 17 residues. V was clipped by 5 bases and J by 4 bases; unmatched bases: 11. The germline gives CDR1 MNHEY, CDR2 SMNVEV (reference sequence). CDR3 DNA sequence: TGTGCCAGCAGTAAAAACAGGGGGCCGTTGAGTAATGAAAAACTGTTTTTT. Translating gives CASSKNRGPLSNEKLFF. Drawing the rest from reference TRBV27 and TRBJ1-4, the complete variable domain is EAQVTQNPRYLITVTGKKLTVTCSQNMNHEYMSWYRQDPGLGLRQIYYSMNVEVTDKGDVPEGYKVSRKEKRNFPLILESPSPNQTSLYFCASSKNRGPLSNEKLFFGSGTQLSVL.

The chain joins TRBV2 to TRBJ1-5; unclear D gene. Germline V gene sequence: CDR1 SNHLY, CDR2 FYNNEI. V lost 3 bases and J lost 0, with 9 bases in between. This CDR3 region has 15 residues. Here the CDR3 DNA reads TGTGCCAGCAGTGAGATCAGGCTTAGCAATCAGCCCCAGCATTTT. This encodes CASSEIRLSNQPQHF.

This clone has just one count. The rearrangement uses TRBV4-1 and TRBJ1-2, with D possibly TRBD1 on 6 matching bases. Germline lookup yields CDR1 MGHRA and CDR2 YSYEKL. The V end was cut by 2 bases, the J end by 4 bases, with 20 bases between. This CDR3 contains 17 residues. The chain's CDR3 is CASSQILNPPQGYGYTF. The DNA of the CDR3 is TGCGCCAGCAGCCAAATTCTAAATCCTCCACAGGGCTATGGCTACACCTTC.

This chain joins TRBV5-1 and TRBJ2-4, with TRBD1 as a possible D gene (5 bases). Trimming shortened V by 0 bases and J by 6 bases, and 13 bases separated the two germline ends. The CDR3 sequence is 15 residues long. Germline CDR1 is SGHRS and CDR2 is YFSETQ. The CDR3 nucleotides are TGCGCCAGCAGCTTGGCCGTTGGGCAGGGAAACATTCAGTACTTC. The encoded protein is CASSLAVGQGNIQYF.

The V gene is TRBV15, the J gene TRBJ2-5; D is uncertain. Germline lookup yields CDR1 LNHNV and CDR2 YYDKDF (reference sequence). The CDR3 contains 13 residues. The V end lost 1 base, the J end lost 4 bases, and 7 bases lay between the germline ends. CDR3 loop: CATSRATGETQYF. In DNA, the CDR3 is TGTGCCACCAGCAGAGCGACGGGAGAGACCCAGTACTTC.